The 2 T cell receptor beta chains given below trace back to one sample, sequenced in a study of cytomegalovirus exposure and HLA in healthy donors. Clones were read by immunoSEQ multiplex PCR, and TCRdb kept only the in-frame ones, dropping some. In the table there are around 120,000 clones, roughly 88% of which are singletons. Sequencing was carried out using PBMCs. These receptor sequences come from a man aged 18 to 35 in good health and CMV-seronegative.

The V gene is TRBV7-9, the J gene TRBJ1-5; 11 nucleotides align to TRBD1. CDR1 is SEHNR, CDR2 FQNEAQ, per germline (reference sequence). The J segment lost 0 bases and the V segment lost 4 bases, leaving 5 bases of the junction unmatched. This CDR3 has 17 amino acids. CDR3 sequence reads: CASSSGQGGYSNQPQHF. CDR3 nucleotides: TGTGCCAGCAGCTCGGGACAGGGGGGGTATAGCAATCAGCCCCAGCATTTT.

The rearrangement uses TRBV6-1 and TRBJ1-3; TRBD1 agrees at 7 bases. This CDR3 comprises 13 residues. Germline V lookup: CDR1 MNHNS, CDR2 SASEGT. V lost 3 bases to trimming and J lost 5 bases; unmatched junction nucleotides: 1. CDR3 residues: CASSDRGRNTIYF. CDR3 coding DNA: TGTGCCAGCAGTGACAGGGGGAGAAACACCATATATTTT.